This TCR beta chain was identified in a study of neurological immune-mediated disorders. Study-level findings and limits: Private repertoires in all groups were suggested by the absence of shared CDR3 amino acid sequences among expanded clones across subjects.

Time point given: longitudinal time-point 2. It was from 2 million PBMCs stored at -80 C that the unsorted libraries were obtained. Comment on this clonotype: Its target is not known.

The CDR3 consists of 14 residues. The V gene lost 7 bases and the J gene lost 2 bases, with 17 bases spanning the gap. Germline CDR1 DFQATT, CDR2 SNEGSKA (reference sequence). Template-switch 5'RACE cDNA synthesis added a 10-nucleotide unique molecular identifier. Every sequencing run returned over 190 million TCR-beta sequences, which were derived from 15-18 subjects. TCRdb reprocessed the 5' RACE reads via MiXCR and lists one record per CDR3 protein. In the table there are 60,000 to 75,000 distinct CDR3 sequences, around 10% of which are singletons. Sequenced: PBMCs. This chain links TRBV20-1 with TRBJ1-2; tentatively, D is TRBD1 (6 bases). This TCR was sampled from a man aged 30-40 years in good health. CDR3 protein: CSETDRKLNYGYTF. CDR3 in DNA: TGCAGTGAAACGGACAGAAAACTCAACTATGGCTACACCTTC.